The entry that follows covers one T cell receptor beta chain sequence. Antigen unknown. This sample is part of a study of T cell responses to AZD1222 COVID-19 vaccine. General study results and limits: Repertoire collection took place solely once the T cell response had peaked. Among spike-specific TCRs, nearly half reportedly target unmutated variant regions.

TCRdb's copy holds only in-frame clones and misses some; the assay was immunoSEQ multiplex PCR. The sample holds approximately 160,000 clones, approximately 90% seen once. The ends lost 1 base at V and 2 bases at J; junction bases unmatched: 3. The CDR3 has 15 residues. The germline CDR1 and CDR2 sequences are SGHDT and YYEEEE. The sequence was obtained from an adult who received the AZD1222 COVID-19 vaccine. The chain has TRBV5-6 and TRBJ1-5, with TRBD1 matching 7 bases. This sample comprised peripheral blood, obtained 28 days after the second AZD1222 dose. DNA of the CDR3: TGTGCCAGCAGCTTGATCGGACAGGGCAATCAGCCCCAGCATTTT. Amino acids: CASSLIGQGNQPQHF.